Following are 20 T cell receptor beta chains from one sample sequenced in a study of blood T cell repertoires in COVID-19. The protocol was immunoSEQ multiplex PCR, while the TCRdb copy is restricted to in-frame clones and leaves out a portion. The table has about 170,000 clones, 82% seen once; the top ten hold around a fifth. Sequenced material: peripheral blood. These receptors were obtained from a woman of 80 years or more with acute or convalescent COVID-19.

The rearrangement joins TRBV30 to TRBJ1-1; D perhaps matches TRBD1 (6 bases). Germline CDR1 GTSNPN, CDR2 SVGIG (reference sequence). The germline V and J ends were trimmed by 1 base and 6 bases, with 15 bases remaining between them. The CDR3 consists of 14 residues. In DNA form, the CDR3 reads TGTGCCTGGAGTGGCTATACAGGGATTGCTGAAGCTTTCTTT. This codes for CAWSGYTGIAEAFF.

The chain joins TRBV19 to TRBJ2-3; 7 bases fit TRBD2. CDR3 length: 17 residues. Germline V gene sequence: CDR1 LNHDA, CDR2 SQIVND (reference sequence). The V and J ends lost 3 bases and 2 bases, in that order; junction bases with no gene match: 11. DNA of the CDR3: TGTGCCAGTAGTATGGCATGGAGGGAGGGCCCCACAGATACGCAGTATTTT. This encodes CASSMAWREGPTDTQYF. The whole variable domain, remainder taken from reference TRBV19 and TRBJ2-3, is DGGITQSPKYLFRKEGQNVTLSCEQNLNHDAMYWYRQDPGQGLRLIYYSQIVNDFQKGDIAEGYSVSREKKESFPLTVTSAQKNPTAFYLCASSMAWREGPTDTQYFGPGTRLTVL.

This clone occurred a few times. The chain couples TRBV11-3 to TRBJ2-7, with 7 bases aligning to TRBD2. There are 15 residues in the CDR3. V was pared by 1 base and J by 2 bases, with 5 bases of the junction left unmatched. Germline assignment: CDR1 SGHNT and CDR2 YENEEA. The CDR3 nucleotides are TGTGCCAGCAGCTTAGGTAGCGGGCAGACCTACGAGCAGTACTTC. It specifies CASSLGSGQTYEQYF.

The CDR3 DNA reads as TGTGCCAGCAGTACCGGACAGCTACCCCTCCACTTT. As protein: CASSTGQLPLHF. The chain has TRBV6-5 and TRBJ1-6; tentatively, D is TRBD1 (6 bases). The CDR3 runs to 12 residues. The germline V gene has CDR1 MNHEY and CDR2 SVGAGI. V gave up 5 bases and J gave up 12 bases, with 11 bases separating them.

This clone was observed a handful of times. The chain recombines TRBV4-3 with TRBJ1-2; the D is unclear. Per the germline V gene, CDR1 is LGHNA and CDR2 is YSLEER. The CDR3 is made up of 14 amino acids. The V end was cut by 0 bases, the J end by 3 bases, with 8 bases between. CDR3: CASSQDFMYYGYTF. CDR3 nucleotides: TGCGCCAGCAGCCAAGATTTCATGTACTATGGCTACACCTTC.

The genes are TRBV12-3 or TRBV12-4 and TRBJ1-1; unclear D gene. This CDR3 comprises 13 residues. V was pared by 1 base and J by 4 bases, with 7 bases between. The chain's CDR3 is CASSLEQSTEAFF. As DNA, the CDR3 is TGTGCCAGCAGTTTAGAACAGAGCACTGAAGCTTTCTTT.

CDR3 DNA sequence: TGCGCCAGCAGCTCCCGGACTAGGACAGATACGCAGTATTTT. Amino acids: CASSSRTRTDTQYF. The rearrangement links TRBV4-1 to TRBJ2-3; 7 positions match TRBD2. The trim removed 5 bases at V and 3 bases at J, leaving 5 bases unmatched. The CDR3 is made up of 14 amino acids. From germline, CDR1 is MGHRA and CDR2 YSYEKL.

The CDR3 is CASSARGGSGELFF. CDR3 nucleotide sequence: TGTGCCAGCAGTGCTAGGGGCGGGAGCGGGGAGCTGTTTTTT. This chain connects TRBV2 to TRBJ2-2; 7 bases map to TRBD2. The CDR3 length is 14 residues. Germline V gene sequence: CDR1 SNHLY, CDR2 FYNNEI. The junction had 6 bases not matched to a gene; V was cut back by 4 bases and J by 7 bases.

The CDR3 loop reads CASRVGQVSDTQYF. CDR3 in DNA: TGTGCCAGTAGGGTGGGGCAGGTTTCAGATACGCAGTATTTT. The chain is built from TRBV19 and TRBJ2-3; tentatively, D is TRBD1 (5 bases). From germline, CDR1 is LNHDA and CDR2 SQIVND (reference sequence). The CDR3 has 14 residues. V lost 6 bases to trimming and J lost 4 bases, with 14 bases between them.

The V gene is TRBV29-1, the J gene TRBJ2-1; 13 positions match TRBD2. The V segment lost 0 bases and the J segment 8 bases; nucleotides outside the gene matches: 10. This CDR3 region has 17 residues. Germline loops: CDR1 SQVTM, CDR2 ANQGSEA. CDR3 protein: CSVEDPLTSGRQDEQFF. CDR3 coding DNA: TGCAGCGTTGAAGACCCCCTGACTAGCGGGAGGCAGGATGAGCAGTTCTTC.

This chain connects TRBV4-1 to TRBJ2-5; D is ambiguous. CDR3 length equals 15 residues. Germline V gene sequence: CDR1 MGHRA, CDR2 YSYEKL. V gave up 0 bases and J gave up 4 bases, with 12 bases separating them. CDR3 coding DNA: TGCGCCAGCAGCCAAGATAGCCTCCTATCAGAGACCCAGTACTTC. Residues: CASSQDSLLSETQYF.

This sequence joins TRBV10-2 and TRBJ1-1; D is uncertain. V shed 9 bases and J shed 4 bases, with 12 bases lying between them. Per germline, CDR1 WSHSY and CDR2 SAAADI. This CDR3 spans 12 amino acids. CDR3 amino acids: CASGAGSTEAFF. In nucleotides, the CDR3 is TGCGCCAGTGGCGCGGGGTCCACTGAAGCTTTCTTT.

As regards this clone: A junction boundary mismatches the germline segment, possibly from a read error. The chain employs TRBV19 and TRBJ1-1; no clear D. CDR1 and CDR2 (germline): LNHDA, SQIVND (reference sequence). This CDR3 has 13 amino acids. CDR3 sequence: CASSITVNAEAFF. CDR3 bases: TGTGCCAGTAGTATAACGGTGAACGCTGAAGCTTTCTTT.

The CDR3 DNA sequence: TGTGCCTCAGGGGCGGGCTGGGGCAATCAGCCCCAGCATTTT. This translates into CASGAGWGNQPQHF. The rearrangement uses TRBV19 and TRBJ1-5; D may be TRBD1 (6 bases). V shed 11 bases and J shed 2 bases, with 16 bases lying between them. Germline CDR1 is LNHDA and CDR2 is SQIVND (reference sequence). CDR3 length equals 14 residues.

This chain joins TRBV5-6 and TRBJ2-7; D is perhaps TRBD2 (5 bases). The CDR3 has 15 residues. V was trimmed by 0 bases and J by 5 bases, leaving 15 bases between them. Per the germline V gene, CDR1 is SGHDT and CDR2 is YYEEEE. CDR3 sequence reads: CASSLVPGSLHEQYF. The CDR3 bases are TGTGCCAGCAGCTTGGTACCGGGATCTCTCCACGAGCAGTACTTC.

In DNA, the CDR3 is TGTGCCAGCAGTCCCGGGACAGATGGGGCCAACGTCCTGACTTTC. This gives the protein CASSPGTDGANVLTF. The chain has TRBV2 and TRBJ2-6; the match to TRBD1 covers 7 bases. With V trimmed by 5 bases and J by 3 bases, 4 bases remained unmatched. The CDR3 consists of 15 residues. From germline, CDR1 is SNHLY and CDR2 FYNNEI.

The gene calls are TRBV5-1 and TRBJ1-2; 9 bases are a match to TRBD1. The junction had 4 bases not matched to a gene; V was cut back by 3 bases and J by 4 bases. Germline values: CDR1 SGHRS, CDR2 YFSETQ. The CDR3 spans 14 residues. The DNA for the CDR3 is TGCGCCAGCAGCTCACAGGGGGCGGCCTATGGCTACACCTTC. It yields the protein CASSSQGAAYGYTF.

The chain couples TRBV7-9 to TRBJ2-3, with 11 positions matching TRBD2. Germline V gene data show CDR1 as SEHNR and CDR2 as FQNEAQ (reference sequence). The V gene end was trimmed by 5 bases and the J gene end by 5 bases; junction bases not matched to a gene: 6. The CDR3 consists of 15 residues. CDR3 amino acids: CASSVTSGNLDTQYF. As DNA, the CDR3 is TGTGCCAGCAGCGTGACTAGCGGGAATCTAGATACGCAGTATTTT.

This clone has more than one count but fewer than ten. The gene calls are TRBV9 and TRBJ2-3, with TRBD2 matching 12 bases. The CDR3 covers 17 residues. The trim removed 0 bases at V and 3 bases at J, leaving 5 bases unmatched. The germline V gene has CDR1 SGDLS and CDR2 YYNGEE. The CDR3 nucleotides read TGTGCCAGCAGCGTAGGGCTAGCGGGAGGGTCGACAGATACGCAGTATTTT. Amino acids: CASSVGLAGGSTDTQYF.

The V gene is TRBV9, the J gene TRBJ2-7, with 8 bases lining up with TRBD2. The CDR3 sequence is 15 residues long. The germline CDR1 and CDR2 sequences are SGDLS and YYNGEE. With V trimmed by 7 bases and J by 3 bases, 12 bases remained unmatched. The CDR3 spells CASSRGSGIYYEQYF. As DNA, the CDR3 is TGTGCCAGCTCCCGGGGTAGCGGGATTTACTACGAGCAGTACTTC.